This T cell receptor (beta chain) emerged from a study of blood T cell repertoires in COVID-19. Study at large: From the United States, Italy and Spain came samples of acute and convalescent COVID-19.

Germline CDR1 reads MNHEY; CDR2 reads SMNVEV (reference sequence). The CDR3 runs to 16 residues. The V end was cut by 4 bases, the J end by 9 bases, with 22 bases between. Seattle patients were enrolled during active infection and followed longitudinally. Assay: immunoSEQ multiplex PCR; the TCRdb copy retains only in-frame clones and omits some. This table holds 200,000 to 250,000 clones, about nine tenths found once. The sample comprised peripheral blood. This sequence originates from a man aged 45-65 years with COVID-19, enrolled during active disease. The V gene is TRBV27, the J gene TRBJ1-5, with D perhaps TRBD1 (5 bases). The chain's CDR3 is CASSSRGPGGGLPQHF. In DNA form, the CDR3 reads TGTGCCAGCAGTTCTAGAGGTCCAGGCGGGGGATTGCCCCAGCATTTT.